The 17 T cell receptor beta chains below were found in one sample sequenced in a study of shared clonotypes between healthy human individuals. The assay was immunoSEQ multiplex PCR, and TCRdb's table has in-frame clones only and misses some. The sample holds some 980,000 clones, over 75% seen once. The sequencing input was memory CD4+ T cells sorted from blood. Sample subset: CD45RA-negative fraction. These receptors all come from a man between 18 and 29 years old in good health.

The chain combines TRBV7-9 with TRBJ1-6; unclear D gene. The CDR3 consists of 15 residues. V was pared by 4 bases and J by 6 bases, with 13 bases between. In germline, CDR1 is SEHNR, CDR2 FQNEAQ (reference sequence). The chain's CDR3 is CASSSRTDGNSPLHF. CDR3 nucleotides: TGTGCCAGCAGCTCTCGGACCGATGGTAATTCACCCCTCCACTTT.

The rearrangement joins TRBV29-1 to TRBJ2-7; D is possibly TRBD1 (5 bases). Between the trimmed V and J ends, which lost 4 bases and 4 bases, there was a span of 14 bases. Germline assignment: CDR1 SQVTM and CDR2 ANQGSEA. There are 13 residues in the CDR3. CDR3 DNA: TGCAGCGTTGGGCAGGGAAATTGGTACGAGCAGTACTTC. It codes for CSVGQGNWYEQYF.

This clone was counted a few times. The rearrangement joins TRBV2 to TRBJ2-2; no clear D. The CDR3 spans 14 residues. Trimming stripped 4 bases from V and 1 base from J, with 7 bases between. Germline CDR1 SNHLY, CDR2 FYNNEI. CDR3: CASSAHLNTGELFF. CDR3 sequence (DNA): TGTGCCAGCAGTGCCCACCTGAACACCGGGGAGCTGTTTTTT.

Remarks on this clone: This CDR3 is also generated by other DNA sequences in the sample. The rearrangement links TRBV5-1 to TRBJ2-3; 13 nucleotides align to TRBD2. J was trimmed by 3 bases and V by 4 bases; bases with no gene match: 5. This CDR3 has 16 amino acids. CDR1 and CDR2 (germline): SGHRS, YFSETQ. CDR3 loop: CASSPGTSGNTDTQYF. CDR3 DNA: TGCGCCAGCAGCCCTGGGACTAGCGGGAATACAGATACGCAGTATTTT.

Only one count was recorded for this clone. The genes are TRBV28 and TRBJ2-3; TRBD1 matches at 7 bases. This CDR3 comprises 16 residues. The J segment lost 5 bases and the V segment lost 5 bases, leaving 13 bases of the junction unmatched. Germline CDR1 MDHEN, CDR2 SYDVKM. CDR3 sequence: CASSAQGIRRGDTQYF. Written as DNA, the CDR3 is TGTGCCAGCAGTGCACAGGGGATCAGAAGGGGAGATACGCAGTATTTT.

The gene calls are TRBV28 and TRBJ1-5, with a possible D match to TRBD1 (6 bases). This CDR3 has 13 residues. Germline values: CDR1 MDHEN, CDR2 SYDVKM. V was pared by 7 bases and J by 6 bases, with 13 bases between. Here the CDR3 reads CASNRDTGQPQHF. The CDR3 nucleotides are TGTGCCAGCAATCGGGACACGGGTCAGCCCCAGCATTTT. The full variable domain, its missing parts supplied by reference TRBV28 and TRBJ1-5, is DVKVTQSSRYLVKRTGEKVFLECVQDMDHENMFWYRQDPGLGLRLIYFSYDVKMKEKGDIPEGYSVSREKKERFSLILESASTNQTSMYLCASNRDTGQPQHFGDGTRLSIL.

The gene calls are TRBV7-8 and TRBJ1-1; no clear D gene. Looked up from germline, CDR1 is SGHVS and CDR2 is FQNEAQ. The length of the CDR3 is 16 residues. V was shortened by 4 bases and J by 1 base, with 16 bases between the two germline ends. CDR3 region: CASSSMGRLSNTEAFF. CDR3 DNA: TGTGCCAGCAGCTCTATGGGTCGGCTCTCGAACACTGAAGCTTTCTTT.

The V and J genes are TRBV9 and TRBJ2-6, with D hard to call. The CDR3 is 17 residues long. The germline CDR1 and CDR2 sequences are SGDLS and YYNGEE. V lost 0 bases, J lost 0 bases, and 10 bases lay in between. The DNA of the CDR3 is TGTGCCAGCAGCGTAGAGTGGCTATTCTCTGGGGCCAACGTCCTGACTTTC. It yields the protein CASSVEWLFSGANVLTF.

The chain links TRBV28 to TRBJ2-7; 9 positions match TRBD1. Germline V gene lookup returns CDR1 MDHEN and CDR2 SYDVKM. V trimming: 7 bases; J trimming: 7 bases; junction bases outside the gene matches: 5. This CDR3 has 12 residues. CDR3: CASTTGGREQYF. CDR3 DNA: TGTGCCAGCACCACAGGGGGCCGAGAGCAGTACTTC.

The V gene is TRBV6-1, the J gene TRBJ2-5; 16 nucleotides align to TRBD2. CDR1 and CDR2 (germline): MNHNS, SASEGT. V lost 8 bases to trimming and J lost 6 bases; unmatched junction nucleotides: 6. The CDR3 extends over 15 amino acids. Here the CDR3 reads CASSGLAGGMKTQYF. The CDR3 DNA reads as TGTGCCAGCTCGGGACTAGCGGGAGGGATGAAGACCCAGTACTTC.

This sequence joins TRBV25-1 and TRBJ2-1, with TRBD2 matching over 7 bases. Germline-derived CDR1 and CDR2 are MGHDK and SYGVNS. This CDR3 contains 16 residues. The V segment lost 1 base and the J segment 5 bases; nucleotides outside the gene matches: 8. The chain's CDR3 is CASSESLRDYNNEQFF. The DNA for the CDR3 is TGTGCCAGCAGTGAATCGTTGCGGGACTACAACAATGAGCAGTTCTTC. The variable domain in full, completed from reference TRBV25-1 and TRBJ2-1, reads EADIYQTPRYLVIGTGKKITLECSQTMGHDKMYWYQQDPGMELHLIHYSYGVNSTEKGDLSSESTVSRIRTEHFPLTLESARPSHTSQYLCASSESLRDYNNEQFFGPGTRLTVL.

This chain links TRBV2 with TRBJ2-2; D uncertain. V lost 6 bases and J lost 1, with 9 bases in between. Per the germline V gene, CDR1 is SNHLY and CDR2 is FYNNEI. CDR3 length: 14 residues. The CDR3: CASSIHENTGELFF. As DNA, the CDR3 is TGTGCCAGCAGCATACACGAGAACACCGGGGAGCTGTTTTTT.

CDR3 loop: CASSLTSFGGELFF. CDR3 coding DNA: TGTGCCAGCAGTTTGACCTCATTCGGGGGGGAGCTGTTTTTT. This chain uses TRBV6-4 with TRBJ2-2; D gene ambiguous. From germline, CDR1 is MRHNA and CDR2 SNTAGT. V gave up 5 bases and J gave up 8 bases, with 15 bases separating them. This CDR3 region has 14 residues.

The chain recombines TRBV5-6 with TRBJ2-3; maybe TRBD2 (5 bases). Germline values: CDR1 SGHDT, CDR2 YYEEEE. The V end was cut by 4 bases, the J end by 6 bases, with 12 bases between. CDR3 length: 13 amino acids. CDR3: CASSRTSSDTQYF. DNA for the CDR3: TGTGCCAGCAGCCGAACTAGTTCTGATACGCAGTATTTT.

CDR3 nucleotide sequence: TGCGCCAGCAGCCAAGAGAGACAGATCAATGAGCAGTTCTTC. This codes for CASSQERQINEQFF. The chain combines TRBV4-1 with TRBJ2-1, with D possibly TRBD1 on 5 matching bases. CDR3 size: 14 residues. Trimming took off 0 bases at V and 6 bases at J, with 9 bases between the two ends. From germline, CDR1 is MGHRA and CDR2 YSYEKL.

This clone was seen only a few times. The V and J genes are TRBV5-8 and TRBJ1-5; D unresolved. This CDR3 region has 11 residues. CDR1 SGHTS and CDR2 YDEGEE come from the germline V gene. With 3 bases removed from V and 7 bases from J, the gap between germline ends came to 5 bases. The CDR3 sequence is CASSWGQPQHF. Written as DNA, the CDR3 is TGTGCCAGCAGCTGGGGACAGCCCCAGCATTTT. Filled out from reference TRBV5-8 and TRBJ1-5, the complete variable domain reads EAGVTQSPTHLIKTRGQQATLRCSPISGHTSVYWYQQALGLGLQFLLWYDEGEERNRGNFPPRFSGRQFPNYSSELNVNALELEDSALYLCASSWGQPQHFGDGTRLSIL.

Comments on this clone: Within the sample, other DNA sequences also encode this same CDR3. The rearrangement uses TRBV5-1 and TRBJ1-3, with unresolved D. V was cut by 0 bases and J by 0 bases, with 7 bases left in between. The CDR3 runs 15 residues. Germline lookup yields CDR1 SGHRS and CDR2 YFSETQ. CDR3 amino acids: CASSLDGYSGNTIYF. CDR3 DNA sequence: TGCGCCAGCAGCTTGGATGGTTACTCTGGAAACACCATATATTTT. Combining the CDR3 with reference TRBV5-1 and TRBJ1-3 gives the whole variable domain KAGVTQTPRYLIKTRGQQVTLSCSPISGHRSVSWYQQTPGQGLQFLFEYFSETQRNKGNFPGRFSGRQFSNSRSEMNVSTLELGDSALYLCASSLDGYSGNTIYFGEGSWLTVV.